These 10 T cell receptor beta chains were sequenced from one sample in a study of Ad26.COV2.S vaccination and SARS-CoV-2 variants. Sequencing used immunoSEQ multiplex PCR; TCRdb keeps in-frame clones, though not all of them. The sample carries about 350,000 clones, around nine tenths recorded once. Treatment described: roughly 18 received Ad26.COV2.S at low or high dose, single or two shots; several received placebo; per-sample allocation not given. Samples came from day 63 after the first vaccine or placebo injection. Here the sequenced sample was peripheral blood, taken in a trial of Ad26.COV2.S vaccine versus placebo. These receptor sequences come from a person between 18 and 60 years old who received the Ad26.COV2.S COVID-19 vaccine or a placebo.

This chain joins TRBV5-1 and TRBJ2-7; a possible D gene is TRBD1 (6 bases). Germline CDR1 is SGHRS and CDR2 is YFSETQ. This CDR3 spans 15 amino acids. V dropped 4 bases and J dropped 2 bases, with 16 bases sitting between them. In DNA, the CDR3 is TGCGCCAGCAGCCAGAGCCTAGGGGACACCTACGAGCAGTACTTC. Its translation: CASSQSLGDTYEQYF.

This sequence joins TRBV9 and TRBJ2-5; no reliable D call. Looked up from germline, CDR1 is SGDLS and CDR2 is YYNGEE. The CDR3 has 14 amino acids. V was clipped by 4 bases and J by 2 bases, with 12 bases between them. The CDR3 region is CASSNGLFQETQYF. CDR3 in DNA: TGTGCCAGCAGCAACGGATTATTTCAAGAGACCCAGTACTTC.

This chain links TRBV18 with TRBJ1-5; D gene unclear. CDR3 length: 15 residues. Per the germline V gene, CDR1 is KGHSH and CDR2 is LQKENI. The V end lost 2 bases, the J end lost 2 bases, and 10 bases lay between the germline ends. The CDR3: CASSPSEMGNQPQHF. In DNA, the CDR3 is TGTGCCAGCTCACCAAGCGAAATGGGCAATCAGCCCCAGCATTTT.

This clone was recorded only once. The chain combines TRBV27 with TRBJ1-6; 7 bases agree with TRBD1. CDR1 and CDR2 (germline): MNHEY, SMNVEV (reference sequence). J gave up 0 bases and V 5 bases, and 4 bases lay outside the gene matches. The CDR3 contains 16 residues. Here the CDR3 reads CASSPTGSSYNSPLHF. CDR3 in DNA: TGTGCCAGCAGTCCGACAGGGAGCTCCTATAATTCACCCCTCCACTTT.

This clone was seen once. V and J are TRBV10-3 and TRBJ2-1; D not resolved. Germline assignment: CDR1 ENHRY and CDR2 SYGVKD. This CDR3 has 15 amino acids. Trimming pared 2 bases from V and 2 bases from J, leaving 10 bases between. The CDR3 DNA reads as TGTGCCATCAGTGAGCTCTCTGGGCCCTACAATGAGCAGTTCTTC. Its translation is CAISELSGPYNEQFF.

The rearrangement uses TRBV18 and TRBJ2-1, with 8 bases identical to TRBD1. Germline lookup yields CDR1 KGHSH and CDR2 LQKENI. The V gene end was trimmed by 0 bases and the J gene end by 5 bases; junction bases not matched to a gene: 3. The CDR3 extends over 15 amino acids. The CDR3 nucleotides are TGTGCCAGCTCACCACCGGGACAGGTGAACAATGAGCAGTTCTTC. Protein: CASSPPGQVNNEQFF.

This clone has just one count. The genes are TRBV6-2 or TRBV6-3 and TRBJ1-2; D might be TRBD1 (5 bases). The ends were cut back, 6 bases at V and 4 bases at J, with 21 bases in the middle. The CDR3 sequence is 16 residues long. In germline, CDR1 is MNHEY, CDR2 SVGEGT. The CDR3 coding sequence is TGTGCCAGCAGCTTCCGGGAGAAGGTGAGGGGCTATGGCTACACCTTC. Its translation: CASSFREKVRGYGYTF.

This chain connects TRBV6-5 to TRBJ1-1, with 8 positions matching TRBD1. The CDR3 runs 14 residues. In germline, CDR1 is MNHEY, CDR2 SVGAGI. Trimming took 6 bases from V and 6 from J; bases not matched to a gene: 9. CDR3 coding DNA: TGTGCCAGCAGAACAGGGGGAAGAAGTGCTGAAGCTTTCTTT. Residues: CASRTGGRSAEAFF.

The chain recombines TRBV11-2 with TRBJ1-1; TRBD1 is a possible D gene (6 bases). This CDR3 is built from 13 residues. Between the trimmed V and J ends, which lost 4 bases and 5 bases, there was a span of 11 bases. Germline V CDR1 and CDR2: SGHAT, FQNNGV. The CDR3 DNA follows: TGTGCCAGCAGCTCAGGGGCACGGACTGAAGCTTTCTTT. It specifies CASSSGARTEAFF.

Here the CDR3 DNA reads TGTGCCAGCAGTACAACAGTGATCTACGAGCAGTACTTC. This sequence encodes CASSTTVIYEQYF. This sequence joins TRBV2 and TRBJ2-7; D unresolved. V gave up 5 bases and J gave up 3 bases, with 11 bases separating them. The CDR3 length is 13 residues. CDR1 is SNHLY and CDR2 is FYNNEI in the germline V gene.